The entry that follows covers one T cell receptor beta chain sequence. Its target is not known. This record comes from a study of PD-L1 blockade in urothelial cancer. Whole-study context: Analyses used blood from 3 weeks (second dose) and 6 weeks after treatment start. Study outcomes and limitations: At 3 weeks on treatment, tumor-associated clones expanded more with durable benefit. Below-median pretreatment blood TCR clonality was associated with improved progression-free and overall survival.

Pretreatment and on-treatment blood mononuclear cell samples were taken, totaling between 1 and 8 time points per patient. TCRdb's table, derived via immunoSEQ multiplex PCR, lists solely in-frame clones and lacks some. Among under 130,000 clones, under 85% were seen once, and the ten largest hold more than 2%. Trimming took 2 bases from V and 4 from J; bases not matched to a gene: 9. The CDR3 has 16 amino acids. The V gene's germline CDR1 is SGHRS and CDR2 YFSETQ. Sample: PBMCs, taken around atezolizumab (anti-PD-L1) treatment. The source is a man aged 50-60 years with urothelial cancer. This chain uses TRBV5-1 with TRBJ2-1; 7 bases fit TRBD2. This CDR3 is CASSFLGGRGYNEQFF. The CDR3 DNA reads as TGCGCCAGCAGCTTCCTGGGCGGGAGAGGGTACAATGAGCAGTTCTTC.